This TCR beta chain was sequenced during a study of identical twins. Via MiXCR, TCRdb re-called the 5' RACE reads, giving one row per CDR3 protein. The sample holds 450,000 to 500,000 distinct CDR3 sequences, roughly an eighth seen once. The V gene's germline CDR1 is MNHEY and CDR2 SVGAGI. The CDR3 loop spans 15 amino acids. Trimming removed 4 bases from V and 8 bases from J; junction bases left unmatched: 8. These data also formed part of another study, on yellow fever vaccine responses in identical twins.

The TCR originated in a young woman in good health. Sequenced material: CD4+ T cells sorted from blood. The chain couples TRBV6-5 to TRBJ1-6; 7 nucleotides match TRBD1. The CDR3 protein is CASSWRQGGYSPLHF. DNA of the CDR3: TGTGCCAGCAGTTGGCGACAGGGAGGGTATTCACCCCTCCACTTT.